These T cell receptor beta chains were read from a single sample in a study of T cell repertoires in cytomegalovirus infection. TCRdb reanalysed the reads using MiXCR and keeps one entry per CDR3 protein. This sample has 640,000 or so distinct CDR3 sequences, with roughly a third found just once. The antigens of these receptors remain unknown. Sequenced here: cultured PBMCs, sampled from culture after CMV antigen stimulation. Source of these receptors: a human donor in good health (CMV status not recorded). Some clones in this sample may be carry-over from other donors' samples. CDR3s leave out the opening cysteine and the closing phenylalanine or tryptophan. A D gene is named only where the DNA matches it firmly. Clone sizes are given selectively: once, few, many, or a class where the clone is expanded.

ASSEIRGLGYT TRBJ1-2 TRBV6-1 TRBD1 -
ASWAGGRDTQY TRBJ2-3 TRBV6-6 TRBD2 -
ASSLTGTNSNTEAF TRBJ1-1 TRBV28 - -
ASSPRLAGASEEQF TRBJ2-1 TRBV28 TRBD2 few
ASSLAQGQINTIY TRBJ1-3 TRBV7-4 - -
SVRGPQGESDIQY TRBJ2-4 TRBV29-1 - -
ASSLVGGQGELF TRBJ2-2 TRBV7-2 - few
ASSIVPVVTDTQY TRBJ2-3 TRBV19 - -
ASTLANQPQH TRBJ1-5 TRBV19 - -
ASSLDRAREAF TRBJ1-1 TRBV4-1 TRBD1 many
ASRGDMFNYGYT TRBJ1-2 TRBV5-4 - -
ASCPTFRTDTQY TRBJ2-3 TRBV7-2 - many
ASSPWNTLNTEAF TRBJ1-1 TRBV12-3/TRBV12-4 - -
ASSLTEVNEQF TRBJ2-1 TRBV7-6 - few
ASSPNAGQIYGYT TRBJ1-2 TRBV5-1 TRBD1 -
ASSSGTGAFLDSPLH TRBJ1-6 TRBV28 TRBD1 -
ASTGRANTEAF TRBJ1-1 TRBV5-4 - -
ASSFPAGMNTEAF TRBJ1-1 TRBV12-3/TRBV12-4 - -
ASRPAGEGGYEQY TRBJ2-7 TRBV27 TRBD2 few
ASTEGVGLGPYNEQF TRBJ2-1 TRBV2 - -
AISVGTGNGDEQY TRBJ2-7 TRBV10-3 TRBD1 few
ASSSRGGNNHNSPLH TRBJ1-6 TRBV5-1 - -
SAVRGGRYGDTQY TRBJ2-3 TRBV20-1 TRBD2 -
ASGGPPTGGEAF TRBJ1-1 TRBV5-6 - few
ASKRGSGSQPQH TRBJ1-5 TRBV6-2/TRBV6-3 - few
AISESAGGYEQY TRBJ2-7 TRBV10-3 TRBD2 few
ATSDPGGSGELF TRBJ2-2 TRBV24-1 TRBD2 few
ASSFAQPPNYGYT TRBJ1-2 TRBV27 - -
ASSFPGGPATTGELF TRBJ2-2 TRBV7-2 TRBD1 -
ASSSLGLYTDTQY TRBJ2-3 TRBV28 - -
ASSLWGQPGYGYT TRBJ1-2 TRBV7-4 TRBD1 -
ASSRGDRVFGNTIY TRBJ1-3 TRBV4-2 TRBD1 once
ASTTGLAHEQY TRBJ2-7 TRBV7-6 - -
ASSYSNRGHQPQH TRBJ1-5 TRBV6-5 TRBD1 few
ASSLSPWTGLSYGYT TRBJ1-2 TRBV28 TRBD1 few
AKTAFYEQY TRBJ2-7 TRBV6-1 - -
AISESGTFDGYT TRBJ1-2 TRBV10-3 - -
ASSSDPNEKLF TRBJ1-4 TRBV7-6 - -
ASSSDAGATYNEQF TRBJ2-1 TRBV7-8 - few
ASKEDTEKLF TRBJ1-4 TRBV2 - -
ASSEGQSYGYT TRBJ1-2 TRBV28 TRBD1 few
ASSPIGRGDTEAF TRBJ1-1 TRBV18 - -
ASGFQNEKLF TRBJ1-4 TRBV6-1 - -
ASSRGGYEQY TRBJ2-7 TRBV7-9 TRBD2 many
ASRKDGQNTEAF TRBJ1-1 TRBV19 - -
SGRSTDTQY TRBJ2-3 TRBV20-1 - -
SARETRQGGPSGANVLT TRBJ2-6 TRBV20-1 TRBD1 few
SVGSNTDTQY TRBJ2-3 TRBV29-1 - -
ASSPRSGQGANEQF TRBJ2-1 TRBV5-4 TRBD1 few
ASSLAWEGSGGYT TRBJ1-2 TRBV7-2 - many
ASSLFGFGSEAF TRBJ1-1 TRBV27 - few
ASSLRDGQGVDGYT TRBJ1-2 TRBV5-1 TRBD1 -
ASSPRRTTNTGELF TRBJ2-2 TRBV18 - -
ASSAGLAVSTDTQY TRBJ2-3 TRBV7-2 TRBD2 many
ASSQDGPGSWDSPLH TRBJ1-6 TRBV4-3 - -
AIRAPGLMTEAF TRBJ1-1 TRBV10-3 - few
ASSTGQGSEFGYGYT TRBJ1-2 TRBV18 TRBD1 once
ASSYALATGELF TRBJ2-2 TRBV7-2 TRBD2 -
SVGGQGMNTEAF TRBJ1-1 TRBV29-1 - -